The 13 T cell receptor beta chains presented below share a single source sample, sequenced in a study of shared clonotypes between healthy human individuals. Here immunoSEQ multiplex PCR was the method, and the copy in TCRdb shows in-frame clones only, minus some. Here the sample spans about 2.4 million clones, 93% being singletons. The sample was naive CD4+ T cells from PBMCs. As for subset: CD45RA+ positively selected. Source of these receptors: a man between 18 and 29 years old in good health. Some clones in this sample may be carry-over from other donors' samples.

The rearrangement links TRBV7-9 to TRBJ1-1, with 8 positions matching TRBD1. With 1 base clipped from V and 5 bases from J, the junction kept 6 bases outside the gene matches. This CDR3 is 15 amino acids long. Germline CDR1 is SEHNR and CDR2 is FQNEAQ (reference sequence). The CDR3 DNA reads as TGTGCCAGCAGCTTAGGTACAGGGGGGAGGACTGAAGCTTTCTTT. Its protein product is CASSLGTGGRTEAFF.

The J gene is TRBJ2-3, the V gene TRBV10-2; 13 positions match TRBD2. Germline CDR1 and CDR2: WSHSY and SAAADI. Trimming took 6 bases from V and 0 from J; bases not matched to a gene: 15. This CDR3 has 20 amino acids. The CDR3 DNA follows: TGCGCCAGCAGCCCACCCTCCACTAGCGGGGGGGACCCTAGCACAGATACGCAGTATTTT. Translation gives CASSPPSTSGGDPSTDTQYF.

The rearrangement uses TRBV25-1 and TRBJ2-1, with 11 bases that match TRBD1. This CDR3 is built from 15 residues. V lost 4 bases, J lost 7 bases, and 6 bases stayed unmatched. Germline CDR1 MGHDK, CDR2 SYGVNS. CDR3 DNA: TGTGCCAGCAGTGCGCCGGGACAGGGGGGGAATGAGCAGTTCTTC. It translates to CASSAPGQGGNEQFF.

Remarks on this clone: Other DNA sequences in the same sample also yield this CDR3. The V call is TRBV5-1, the J call TRBJ1-3, with D hard to call. The CDR3 has 12 residues. Trimming pared 0 bases from V and 8 bases from J, leaving 6 bases between. Germline V gene data show CDR1 as SGHRS and CDR2 as YFSETQ. CDR3 coding DNA: TGCGCCAGCAGCTTGGAGGGCGACACCATATATTTT. Translated: CASSLEGDTIYF.

The V call is TRBV10-3, the J call TRBJ2-1; D might be TRBD1 or TRBD2, each matching 6 bases. Per the germline V gene, CDR1 is ENHRY and CDR2 is SYGVKD. Trimming cost V 5 bases and J 6 bases, with 20 bases left between them. The CDR3 is 16 amino acids. CDR3 sequence reads: CAISNFRDTAGNEQFF. The DNA for the CDR3 is TGTGCCATCAGTAACTTCCGGGACACAGCGGGCAATGAGCAGTTCTTC.

The chain's CDR3 is CASSRNPPGTTNEKLFF. CDR3 DNA sequence: TGTGCCAGCAGCCGAAACCCTCCGGGGACGACTAATGAAAAACTGTTTTTT. The chain combines TRBV5-5 with TRBJ1-4; D is perhaps TRBD1 (5 bases). The ends were cut back, 4 bases at V and 2 bases at J, with 18 bases in the middle. In germline, CDR1 is SGHKS, CDR2 YYEKEE (reference sequence). There are 17 residues in the CDR3.

CDR3 in DNA: TGTGCCAGCAGCTTAGAAGGCCTTGCGGGAGGCCTTGCTTACCAAGAGACCCAGTACTTC. Protein sequence: CASSLEGLAGGLAYQETQYF. This chain uses TRBV11-2 with TRBJ2-5; 8 bases agree with TRBD2. The CDR3 contains 20 residues. The V and J ends lost 0 bases and 0 bases, in that order; junction bases with no gene match: 15. The germline V gene has CDR1 SGHAT and CDR2 FQNNGV.

The rearrangement joins TRBV28 to TRBJ1-4, with D possibly matching TRBD1 (6 bases). The V end was cut by 6 bases, the J end by 7 bases, with 18 bases between. Germline-derived CDR1 and CDR2 are MDHEN and SYDVKM. The CDR3 is 15 amino acids. The CDR3 here is CASSPMRGVGEKLFF. The CDR3 nucleotides read TGTGCCAGCAGCCCTATGAGGGGGGTGGGTGAAAAACTGTTTTTT. The full variable domain, its missing parts supplied by reference TRBV28 and TRBJ1-4, is DVKVTQSSRYLVKRTGEKVFLECVQDMDHENMFWYRQDPGLGLRLIYFSYDVKMKEKGDIPEGYSVSREKKERFSLILESASTNQTSMYLCASSPMRGVGEKLFFGSGTQLSVL.

V and J are TRBV28 and TRBJ2-2; 8 nucleotides match TRBD2. Germline loops: CDR1 MDHEN, CDR2 SYDVKM. Germline trimming cut 9 bases from V and 3 bases from J; bases unmatched to any gene: 3. The CDR3 consists of 13 residues. The CDR3 here is CASVAGYTGELFF. CDR3 in DNA: TGTGCCAGTGTAGCGGGGTACACCGGGGAGCTGTTTTTT.

The chain recombines TRBV6-5 with TRBJ1-1; perhaps TRBD1 as D (6 bases). The V gene lost 8 bases and the J gene lost 3 bases, with 10 bases spanning the gap. The CDR3 has 12 amino acids. The germline gives CDR1 MNHEY, CDR2 SVGAGI. The CDR3: CASRKGDTEAFF. DNA of the CDR3: TGTGCCAGCCGAAAGGGGGACACTGAAGCTTTCTTT.

The V and J genes are TRBV27 and TRBJ2-7, with D possibly matching TRBD1 (5 bases). The CDR3 is 15 amino acids. Germline CDR1 MNHEY, CDR2 SMNVEV (reference sequence). V lost 1 base to trimming and J lost 8 bases, with 18 bases between them. CDR3 DNA sequence: TGTGCCAGCAGTTTATTAAGGCAACGACAGATCAAGCAGTACTTC. It is translated as CASSLLRQRQIKQYF.

This CDR3 is CASSIPGVPNVLTF. CDR3 nucleotide sequence: TGTGCCAGCAGCATACCTGGGGTACCCAACGTCCTGACTTTC. The chain carries TRBV28 and TRBJ2-6; D uncertain. Looked up from germline, CDR1 is MDHEN and CDR2 is SYDVKM. CDR3 length: 14 amino acids. V shed 6 bases and J shed 8 bases, with 14 bases lying between them. Combining the CDR3 with reference TRBV28 and TRBJ2-6 gives the whole variable domain DVKVTQSSRYLVKRTGEKVFLECVQDMDHENMFWYRQDPGLGLRLIYFSYDVKMKEKGDIPEGYSVSREKKERFSLILESASTNQTSMYLCASSIPGVPNVLTFGAGSRLTVL.

The V gene is TRBV28, the J gene TRBJ1-2; no reliable D call. Germline V gene lookup returns CDR1 MDHEN and CDR2 SYDVKM. The length of the CDR3 is 12 residues. Trimming stripped 6 bases from V and 5 bases from J, with 10 bases between. The CDR3 sequence is CASRAATYGYTF. The CDR3 DNA follows: TGTGCCAGCAGGGCAGCGACTTATGGCTACACCTTC.